This T cell receptor beta chain was documented in a study of blood T cell repertoires in COVID-19. Profiling relied on immunoSEQ multiplex PCR, and the TCRdb table lists in-frame clones only, not all of them. Counted here are some 170,000 clones, about 92% occurring once; the ten biggest clones make up approximately 2%. J gave up 4 bases and V 7 bases, and 6 bases lay outside the gene matches. This CDR3 region has 13 residues. V and J are TRBV12-3 or TRBV12-4 and TRBJ1-2; 7 nucleotides line up with TRBD1. Material for sequencing was peripheral blood. The receptor comes from a woman aged 55-75 years with COVID-19, enrolled during active disease. The CDR3: CASNPDRLYGYTF. The CDR3 DNA reads as TGTGCCAGCAACCCGGACAGGCTCTATGGCTACACCTTC.